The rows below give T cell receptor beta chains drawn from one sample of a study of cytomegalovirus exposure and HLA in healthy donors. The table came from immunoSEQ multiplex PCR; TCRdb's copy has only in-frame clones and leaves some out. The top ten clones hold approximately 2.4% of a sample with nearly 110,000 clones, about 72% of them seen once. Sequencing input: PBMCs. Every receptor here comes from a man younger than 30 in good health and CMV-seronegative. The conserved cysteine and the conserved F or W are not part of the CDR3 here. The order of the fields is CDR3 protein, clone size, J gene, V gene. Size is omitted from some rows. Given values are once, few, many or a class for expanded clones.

CDR3 protein: ATPPLAGGYEQY
clone size: .
J gene: TRBJ2-7
V gene: TRBV25-1

CDR3 protein: ASSWNRVDYEQY
clone size: .
J gene: TRBJ2-7
V gene: TRBV7-2

CDR3 protein: ASSPGGNQPQH
clone size: .
J gene: TRBJ1-5
V gene: TRBV7-3

CDR3 protein: AVQGIRTEAF
clone size: once
J gene: TRBJ1-1
V gene: TRBV10-3

CDR3 protein: AISESISGDNTEAF
clone size: .
J gene: TRBJ1-1
V gene: TRBV10-3

CDR3 protein: SAAPGETQY
clone size: .
J gene: TRBJ2-5
V gene: TRBV20-1

CDR3 protein: AIRGTGNTGELF
clone size: .
J gene: TRBJ2-2
V gene: TRBV10-3

CDR3 protein: ASSSRVGDQPQH
clone size: .
J gene: TRBJ1-5
V gene: TRBV27

CDR3 protein: ASSVAPQGGNLWEQY
clone size: .
J gene: TRBJ2-7
V gene: TRBV9

CDR3 protein: ASSLESTGLGETQY
clone size: .
J gene: TRBJ2-5
V gene: TRBV7-2

CDR3 protein: SVREAGPNEKLF
clone size: .
J gene: TRBJ1-4
V gene: TRBV29-1

CDR3 protein: ASSLPLAGETQY
clone size: .
J gene: TRBJ2-5
V gene: TRBV28

CDR3 protein: ASTRDSTYEQY
clone size: .
J gene: .
V gene: TRBV2

CDR3 protein: ASSGDRGPYEQY
clone size: .
J gene: TRBJ2-7
V gene: TRBV2

CDR3 protein: ASSDGDSNQPQH
clone size: .
J gene: TRBJ1-5
V gene: TRBV25-1

CDR3 protein: ASSPNRGNEQF
clone size: .
J gene: TRBJ2-1
V gene: TRBV6-6

CDR3 protein: SVEPGRGLYNEQF
clone size: once
J gene: TRBJ2-1
V gene: TRBV29-1

CDR3 protein: ASSPRTGHGEQF
clone size: .
J gene: TRBJ2-1
V gene: TRBV7-9

CDR3 protein: ASSLTQADYEQY
clone size: .
J gene: TRBJ2-7
V gene: TRBV5-1

CDR3 protein: ASSLPGTGVGEQY
clone size: .
J gene: .
V gene: TRBV7-9

CDR3 protein: ASSASGVDGELF
clone size: .
J gene: TRBJ2-2
V gene: TRBV19

CDR3 protein: ASSRGQGYTGELF
clone size: few
J gene: TRBJ2-2
V gene: TRBV2

CDR3 protein: ASGPFYEQY
clone size: .
J gene: TRBJ2-7
V gene: TRBV6-6

CDR3 protein: ASMWRRGTDTQY
clone size: .
J gene: TRBJ2-3
V gene: TRBV6-5